These T cell receptor beta chains were read from a single sample in a study of blood T cell repertoires in COVID-19. Sequenced by immunoSEQ multiplex PCR; TCRdb stores in-frame clones only, minus some. The table has 300,000 or so clones, roughly 90% seen once; the top ten hold over 0.8%. The sample comprised PBMCs or T cells enriched from blood (not recorded which). The source is a woman aged 25 to 39 who had recovered from COVID-19. Each CDR3 is given without its conserved first and last residue.

cdr3_aa,v_call,j_call
ASSPGQGHQPQH,TRBV7-9,TRBJ1-5
ASSSSRGSSTDTQY,TRBV28,TRBJ2-3
AISRGGDNGNQPQH,TRBV10-3,TRBJ1-5
ASSQEMTGGSYEQY,TRBV4-2,TRBJ2-7
AGTRDRGYGYT,TRBV6-5,TRBJ1-2
ASSASGGGVDEQF,TRBV9,TRBJ2-1
ASSSSGGSSYNEQF,TRBV3-1/TRBV3-2,TRBJ2-1
ASSLGQTVRTQY,TRBV5-6,TRBJ2-3
ASSRTSGNTGELF,TRBV7-9,TRBJ2-2
ASSLLGDGYYGYT,TRBV5-5,TRBJ1-2
ASSTDRVPQPQH,TRBV2,TRBJ1-5
ASSLDRGGQPQH,TRBV27,TRBJ1-5
ASSQDLQGTQY,TRBV4-3,TRBJ2-5
ASSLGRYEQY,TRBV28,TRBJ2-7
ASSFRTSSYNSPLH,TRBV5-6,TRBJ1-6
ASSLSQGYGYT,TRBV28,TRBJ1-2
ARDRNTEAF,TRBV25-1,TRBJ1-1
ASSLGQGNTIY,TRBV12-3/TRBV12-4,TRBJ1-3
ASSVGSGGAETQY,TRBV9,TRBJ2-5
ASSQEEARGFNNSPLH,TRBV4-1,TRBJ1-6
ASSRTEGTEAF,TRBV6-5,TRBJ1-1
ASSPPGTAYEQY,TRBV13,TRBJ2-7
ASSYPGQGQGEQY,TRBV6-5,TRBJ2-7
ASSYAPGYNEQF,TRBV6-5,TRBJ2-1
ASSIGGLARTDTQY,TRBV19,TRBJ2-3
ASSEQGASGELF,TRBV2,TRBJ2-2
ASREGPLAEQY,TRBV6-5,TRBJ2-7
ASSFGGDQPQH,TRBV27,TRBJ1-5
ASSYPSMAGGPVLAKNIQY,TRBV7-8,TRBJ2-4
ASSYEEGGPEAF,TRBV6-5,TRBJ1-1
ATSRDPVGGSSGNTIY,TRBV15,TRBJ1-3
ASRQDRGFTYEQY,TRBV28,TRBJ2-7
ASGFGSLTGS,TRBV7-9,TRBJ2-7
ASTRWGSRAGGYQETQY,TRBV27,TRBJ2-5
ASSLGADYGYT,TRBV11-2,TRBJ1-2
ASGVPGGNTEAF,TRBV5-1,TRBJ1-1
ASSSNGGNQPQH,TRBV27,TRBJ1-5
ASSLGTGGDYGYT,TRBV5-1,TRBJ1-2
ASSPRASTDTQY,TRBV7-8,TRBJ2-3
ASSLSWDITNQPQH,TRBV18,TRBJ1-5
ASSFYRGSGTEAF,TRBV7-2,TRBJ1-1
ASSVGDRASPLH,TRBV9,TRBJ1-6
ASSLGQGAGQPQH,TRBV7-2,TRBJ1-5
ASSQSLASGNQETQY,TRBV16,TRBJ2-5
ASSNAPTGPLADEQF,TRBV7-6,TRBJ2-1
ASSSRGQGAYEQY,TRBV19,TRBJ2-7
ASSPGVGVEAF,TRBV7-8,TRBJ1-1
AIRVGQYQETQY,TRBV10-3,TRBJ2-5
SVGGEGAEAF,TRBV29-1,TRBJ1-1
ASSSPREQGINSPLH,TRBV28,TRBJ1-6
ASSKTANTGELF,TRBV28,TRBJ2-2
ASSFMRGKTGELF,TRBV5-5,TRBJ2-2
ASSQDGQGNGNEQF,TRBV4-2,TRBJ2-1
ASGLLSGTSGGTEQF,TRBV2,TRBJ2-1
ASTLGGGAVRETQY,TRBV28,TRBJ2-5
ASSPLLGPGGEQY,TRBV3-1/TRBV3-2,TRBJ2-7
AIQGFSNQPQH,TRBV6-5,TRBJ1-5